This T cell receptor (beta chain) was sequenced for a study of blood T cell repertoires in COVID-19. With 2 bases clipped from V and 1 base from J, the junction kept 6 bases outside the gene matches. The CDR3 has 16 amino acids. CDR1 and CDR2 from the germline V gene are LGHNA and YNFKEQ. Profiling relied on immunoSEQ multiplex PCR, and the TCRdb table lists in-frame clones only, not all of them. The repertoire consists of roughly 350,000 clones, with about 92% occurring once and the leading ten covering approximately 17%. Ages ranged from roughly 18 to 100 years, with residence in about 23 US areas.

This clonotype was obtained from a woman aged 25 to 39 who had recovered from COVID-19. This chain uses TRBV4-2 with TRBJ1-1, with 8 bases lining up with TRBD1. Input material: PBMCs or T cells enriched from blood (not recorded which). The CDR3 nucleotides are TGTGCCAGCAGCCAACGGGGACAGGAGGGGAACACTGAAGCTTTCTTT. Residues: CASSQRGQEGNTEAFF.